Below are 6 T cell receptor beta chains sequenced from a single sample in a study of blood T cells in healthy people across ages. The authors ran a second PCR of 7 to 11 cycles using a sample-barcoded 5' primer and a J-beta primer mix. TCRdb itself ran the 5' RACE reads through MiXCR, one entry per CDR3 protein. The sample has about a million distinct CDR3 sequences; 51% are singletons. The sample consisted of blood. The receptors were sampled from a woman aged 55-70 years in good health.

V usage is TRBV6-5 and J usage is TRBJ2-5; 8 nucleotides match TRBD1. Germline V CDR1 and CDR2: MNHEY, SVGAGI. Trimming cost V 5 bases and J 3 bases; bases outside gene matches: 8. CDR3 size: 15 residues. The CDR3 bases are TGTGCCAGCAGTCCCAGGACAGGGAATAAAGAGACCCAGTACTTC. Amino acid sequence: CASSPRTGNKETQYF.

With respect to this clonotype: A much bigger clone sits one base away, suggesting this may be a read error. In nucleotides, the CDR3 is TGCAGCGTCGGACAGGGCATCACAGAGACGCAGTATTTT. Its translation is CSVGQGITETQYF. The gene calls are TRBV29-1 and TRBJ2-3, with 8 bases matching TRBD1. The CDR3 runs 13 residues. Germline V gene lookup returns CDR1 SQVTM and CDR2 ANQGSEA.

The V gene is TRBV7-2, the J gene TRBJ2-7; TRBD1 aligns across 8 bases. The CDR3 runs to 16 residues. V was clipped by 2 bases and J by 5 bases; unmatched bases: 11. Germline CDR1 reads SGHTA; CDR2 reads FQGNSA. The CDR3 nucleotides are TGTGCCAGCAGCTTAAGGGTACAGGGGGTTAGGGACGAGCAGTACTTC. It yields the protein CASSLRVQGVRDEQYF. The variable domain in full, completed from reference TRBV7-2 and TRBJ2-7, reads GAGVSQSPSNKVTEKGKDVELRCDPISGHTALYWYRQSLGQGLEFLIYFQGNSAPDKSGLPSDRFSAERTGGSVSTLTIQRTQQEDSAVYLCASSLRVQGVRDEQYFGPGTRLTVT.

The chain joins TRBV12-3 or TRBV12-4 to TRBJ1-5; 12 positions match TRBD1. This CDR3 comprises 15 residues. J lost 6 bases, V lost 6 bases, and 6 bases had no gene match. CDR3 loop: CASRSGTGGFQPQHF. The CDR3 DNA reads TGTGCCAGCAGATCAGGGACAGGGGGCTTTCAGCCCCAGCATTTT.

The CDR3 DNA reads as TGTGCCAGCAGTTCAGGGGGCAGGGTAGGGAAGCCCCAGCATTTT. This translates into CASSSGGRVGKPQHF. The rearrangement uses TRBV12-3 or TRBV12-4 and TRBJ1-5, with TRBD1 matching 8 bases. V lost 4 bases to trimming and J lost 8 bases; unmatched junction nucleotides: 10. CDR3 length: 15 amino acids.

A few counts support this clonotype. V gene TRBV12-3 or TRBV12-4 combines with J gene TRBJ2-3; D unresolved. V shed 1 base and J shed 2 bases, with 7 bases lying between them. The CDR3 length is 14 residues. The CDR3 nucleotides are TGTGCCAGCAGTTTAGAGGCGGCCACAGATACGCAGTATTTT. Its protein is CASSLEAATDTQYF.